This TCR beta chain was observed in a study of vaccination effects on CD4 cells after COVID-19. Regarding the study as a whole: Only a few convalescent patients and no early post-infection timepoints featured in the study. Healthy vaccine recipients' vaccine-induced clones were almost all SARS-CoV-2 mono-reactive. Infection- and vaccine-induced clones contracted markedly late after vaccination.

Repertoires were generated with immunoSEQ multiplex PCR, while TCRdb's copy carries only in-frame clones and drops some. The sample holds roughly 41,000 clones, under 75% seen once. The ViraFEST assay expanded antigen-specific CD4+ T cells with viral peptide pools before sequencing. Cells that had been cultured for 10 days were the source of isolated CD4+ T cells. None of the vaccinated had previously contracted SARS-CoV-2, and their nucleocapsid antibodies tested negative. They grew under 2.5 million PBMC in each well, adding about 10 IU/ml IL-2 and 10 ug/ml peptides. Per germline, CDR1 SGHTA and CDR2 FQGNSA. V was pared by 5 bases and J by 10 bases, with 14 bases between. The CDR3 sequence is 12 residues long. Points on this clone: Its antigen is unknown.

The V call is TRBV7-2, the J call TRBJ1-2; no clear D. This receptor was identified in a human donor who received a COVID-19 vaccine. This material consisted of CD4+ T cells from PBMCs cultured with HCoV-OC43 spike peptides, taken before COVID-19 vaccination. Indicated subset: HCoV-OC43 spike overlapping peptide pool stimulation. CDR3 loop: CASSPRTVYYTF. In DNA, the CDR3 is TGTGCCAGCAGCCCTCGGACGGTTTACTACACCTTC.